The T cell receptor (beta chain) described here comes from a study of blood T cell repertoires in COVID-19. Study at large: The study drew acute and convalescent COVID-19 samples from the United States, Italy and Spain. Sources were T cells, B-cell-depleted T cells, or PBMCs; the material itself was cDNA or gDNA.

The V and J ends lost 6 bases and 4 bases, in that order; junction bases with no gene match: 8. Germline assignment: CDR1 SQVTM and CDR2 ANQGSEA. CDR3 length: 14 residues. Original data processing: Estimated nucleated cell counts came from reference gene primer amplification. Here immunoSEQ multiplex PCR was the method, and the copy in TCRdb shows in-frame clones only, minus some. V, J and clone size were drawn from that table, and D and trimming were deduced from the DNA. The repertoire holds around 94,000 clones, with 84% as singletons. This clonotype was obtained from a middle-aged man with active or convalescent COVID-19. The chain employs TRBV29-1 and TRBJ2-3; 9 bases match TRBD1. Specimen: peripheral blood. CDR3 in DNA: TGCAGCGTATGGACAGGGGTTTCGTCAGATACGCAGTATTTT. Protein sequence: CSVWTGVSSDTQYF.